A single sample gave rise to the 3 T cell receptor beta chains below, sequenced in a study of cytomegalovirus exposure and HLA in healthy donors. Use of 60 Vbeta and 13 Jbeta primers characterized the PCR. Some clones are missing from TCRdb's copy, which holds only in-frame ones; the method was immunoSEQ multiplex PCR. There are 150,000 to 200,000 clones in the sample; around 80% occur only once, and about 7.6% lies in the top ten. Material: PBMCs. Every receptor here comes from a woman aged 40 to 50 in good health and CMV-seropositive.

This clone was detected only once. The chain is built from TRBV4-3 and TRBJ1-4; weak D call: TRBD1 (6 bases). Germline loops: CDR1 LGHNA, CDR2 YSLEER. The CDR3 extends over 15 amino acids. V lost 0 bases to trimming and J lost 8 bases, with 13 bases between them. CDR3 sequence: CASSQEGGGGEKLFF. The CDR3 nucleotides are TGCGCCAGCAGCCAAGAGGGAGGGGGGGGAGAAAAACTGTTTTTT.

This chain uses TRBV4-3 with TRBJ2-3; 8 bases align to TRBD1. The CDR3 has 16 amino acids. Per germline, CDR1 LGHNA and CDR2 YSLEER. V dropped 0 bases and J dropped 4; count of bases not matched to a gene: 6. The CDR3, as DNA: TGCGCCAGCAGCCAAGATAGCAGGGGGCTGGCAGATACGCAGTATTTT. This encodes CASSQDSRGLADTQYF.

The V call is TRBV27, the J call TRBJ2-1; 7 nucleotides match TRBD1. CDR1 is MNHEY and CDR2 is SMNVEV in the germline V gene (reference sequence). The CDR3 is made up of 14 amino acids. V shed 8 bases and J 2 bases; nucleotides not matched to a gene: 6. CDR3 residues: CASGRGSAYNEQFF. The CDR3 DNA is TGTGCCAGCGGCAGGGGGTCGGCCTACAATGAGCAGTTCTTC.